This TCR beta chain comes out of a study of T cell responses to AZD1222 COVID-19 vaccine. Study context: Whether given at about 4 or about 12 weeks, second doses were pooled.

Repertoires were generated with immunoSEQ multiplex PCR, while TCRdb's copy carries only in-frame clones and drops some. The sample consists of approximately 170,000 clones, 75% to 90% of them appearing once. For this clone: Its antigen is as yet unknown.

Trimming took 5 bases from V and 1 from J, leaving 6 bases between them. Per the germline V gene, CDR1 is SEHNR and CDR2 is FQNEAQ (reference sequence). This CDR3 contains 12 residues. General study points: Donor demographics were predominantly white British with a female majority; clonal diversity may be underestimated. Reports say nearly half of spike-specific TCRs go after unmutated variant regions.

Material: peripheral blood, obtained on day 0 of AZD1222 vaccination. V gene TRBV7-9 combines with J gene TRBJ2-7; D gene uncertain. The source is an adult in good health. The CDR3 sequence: CASSHESYEQYF. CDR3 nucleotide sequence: TGTGCCAGCAGCCACGAATCCTACGAGCAGTACTTC.